This T cell receptor (beta chain) was profiled in a study of blood T cell repertoires in COVID-19. Sequencing used immunoSEQ multiplex PCR; TCRdb keeps in-frame clones, though not all of them. The profile shows tens of thousands of clones, more than 90% of them singletons. The specimen sequenced was peripheral blood. The clonotype was recovered from a man in his sixties with acute or convalescent COVID-19.

This CDR3 is CASSLGTRGNTGELFF. The CDR3 DNA reads as TGTGCCAGCAGCCTCGGGACTAGGGGGAACACCGGGGAGCTGTTTTTT. This chain uses TRBV3-1 (or the pseudogene TRBV3-2) with TRBJ2-2; 8 bases are shared with TRBD2. J gave up 1 base and V 4 bases, and 5 bases lay outside the gene matches. Per germline, CDR1 LGHDT and CDR2 YNNKEL (reference sequence). This CDR3 has 16 amino acids.